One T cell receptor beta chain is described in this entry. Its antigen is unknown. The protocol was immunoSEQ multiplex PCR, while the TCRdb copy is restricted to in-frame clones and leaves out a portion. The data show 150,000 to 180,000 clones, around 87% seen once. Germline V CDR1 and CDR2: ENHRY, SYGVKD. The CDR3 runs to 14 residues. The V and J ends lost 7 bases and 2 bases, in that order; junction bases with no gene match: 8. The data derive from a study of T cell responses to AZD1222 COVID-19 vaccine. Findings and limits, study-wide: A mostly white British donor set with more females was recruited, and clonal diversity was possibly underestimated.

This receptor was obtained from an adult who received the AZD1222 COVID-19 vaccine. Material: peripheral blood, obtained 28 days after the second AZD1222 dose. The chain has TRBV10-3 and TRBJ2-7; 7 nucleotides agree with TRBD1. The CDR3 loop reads CAIMGTADPYEQYF. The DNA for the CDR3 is TGTGCCATCATGGGGACAGCCGACCCCTACGAGCAGTACTTC.